These 5 T cell receptor beta chains were all obtained from the same sample, sequenced in a study of shared clonotypes between healthy human individuals. Assay used: immunoSEQ multiplex PCR; TCRdb lists only in-frame clones, some missing. The repertoire consists of 780,000 or so clones, with roughly 72% occurring once and the leading ten covering more than 1.5%. Specimen: memory CD4+ T cells sorted from blood. This sample's subset: CD45RA-negative fraction. These receptors were obtained from a woman in her 30s in good health.

The rearrangement uses TRBV7-9 and TRBJ1-2; 8 bases match TRBD1. This CDR3 has 14 residues. The V gene end was trimmed by 5 bases and the J gene end by 8 bases; junction bases not matched to a gene: 10. Germline-derived CDR1 and CDR2 are SEHNR and FQNEAQ (reference sequence). The CDR3: CASSPRQGLGGYTF. CDR3 coding DNA: TGTGCCAGCAGCCCTCGACAGGGGCTGGGCGGCTACACCTTC.

The chain links TRBV7-3 to TRBJ1-1, with TRBD1 identical over 9 bases. Germline CDR1 is SGHTA and CDR2 is FQGTGA. The V segment lost 3 bases and the J segment 1 base; nucleotides outside the gene matches: 6. The CDR3 is 16 amino acids. This chain's CDR3 is CASSFTGGAENTEAFF. For the CDR3, the DNA is TGTGCCAGCAGCTTTACAGGGGGCGCGGAGAACACTGAAGCTTTCTTT.

This clone occurred a few times. At the DNA level, this CDR3 is encoded by other sequences in the same sample as well. This chain connects TRBV18 to TRBJ2-5; the D is unclear. Germline V lookup: CDR1 KGHSH, CDR2 LQKENI. CDR3 length equals 12 residues. Trimming stripped 3 bases from V and 4 bases from J, with 6 bases between. In nucleotides, the CDR3 is TGTGCCAGCTCACCTGTTCGAGAGACCCAGTACTTC. Amino acid sequence: CASSPVRETQYF. Full variable domain (outside the CDR3, taken from reference TRBV18 and TRBJ2-5): NAGVMQNPRHLVRRRGQEARLRCSPMKGHSHVYWYRQLPEEGLKFMVYLQKENIIDESGMPKERFSAEFPKEGPSILRIQQVVRGDSAAYFCASSPVRETQYFGPGTRLLVL.

The chain combines TRBV7-2 with TRBJ2-1, with 13 positions matching TRBD2. CDR1 and CDR2 from the germline V gene are SGHTA and FQGNSA. Unmatched junction bases numbered 4, after V lost 6 bases and J lost 5 bases. CDR3 length equals 15 residues. CDR3 loop: CASSYGLAGDNEQFF. For the CDR3, the DNA is TGTGCCAGCAGTTATGGACTAGCGGGGGACAATGAGCAGTTCTTC.

The CDR3 protein is CAWSVGWTGMYYEQYF. Here the CDR3 DNA reads TGTGCCTGGAGTGTGGGCTGGACAGGAATGTACTACGAGCAGTACTTC. The chain recombines TRBV30 with TRBJ2-7, with TRBD1 matching over 7 bases. The J segment lost 3 bases and the V segment lost 0 bases, leaving 11 bases of the junction unmatched. The CDR3 sequence is 16 residues long. Germline loops: CDR1 GTSNPN, CDR2 SVGIG (reference sequence). Full variable domain (outside the CDR3, taken from reference TRBV30 and TRBJ2-7): SQTIHQWPATLVQPVGSPLSLECTVEGTSNPNLYWYRQAAGRGLQLLFYSVGIGQISSEVPQNLSASRPQDRQFILSSKKLLLSDSGFYLCAWSVGWTGMYYEQYFGPGTRLTVT.